A single T cell receptor (beta chain) is shown here with its context. Its antigen specificity is not known. No much larger clone exists at a distance of one base, and base qualities are not known. This entry comes from a study of blood T cell repertoires in COVID-19 (dated by TCRdb to 2018 to 2020). About the investigation overall: Samples covering the acute and convalescent phases of COVID-19 were provided by collaborators in the United States, Italy and Spain. The material from the prospective study consisted of cDNA or gDNA derived from T cells, B-cell-depleted T cells, or PBMCs. The dataset comprised deeply sampled blood TCRbeta repertoires from subjects exposed to, actively infected with, or recovered from COVID-19. The repertoires were released in a freely available public database intended as a resource for research on the immune response to SARS-CoV-2. Samples were obtained from the ongoing ImmuneRACE study (first 160 participants) and from 1,254 subjects provided by 6 global collaborators. Nearly every sample came with metadata listing a de-identified subject ID, COVID-19 status, age in years and sex. Where available, HLA class I and class II types were obtained from metadata supplied by the sample provider rather than from assay-based typing. What the research found in general, with its limitations: The quantity of clinical and demographic metadata differed by source and by participant and was supplied without curation.

In the prospective study, participants were roughly 18 to 100 years old, resided in 24 geographic areas of the United States, and were enrolled through a virtual design. In the prospective study, participants were assigned to cohorts based on the clinical history participants reported in a screening survey and a study questionnaire. Recovered participants in ImmuneRACE Cohort 3 were defined as having two consecutive negative NP/OP PCR tests, clearance from a healthcare professional, or resolution of symptoms. Mobile phlebotomists in the prospective study collected whole blood, serum and a nasopharyngeal or oropharyngeal swab from every participant. Prospective study participants could optionally give additional blood draws and questionnaires over an approximately 2-month period. Before DNA extraction, blood samples from the prospective study were shipped at room temperature or frozen. The immunoSEQ Assay, a bias-controlled multiplex PCR, was used to amplify TCRbeta CDR3 regions from genomic DNA. Turning to the authors' computational methods: The number of nucleated cells in each sample was estimated by amplification of reference gene primers within the assay. To quantify the absolute abundance of each unique TCRbeta CDR3 rearrangement, sequence reads were collapsed and filtered. Productive Simpson clonality was computed per sample as the square root of Simpson's diversity index over productive rearrangements. The source is immuneACCESS, and TCRdb retained only in-frame sequences with V and J called. Part of the clones is not carried over; for the studies checked, unresolved V genes explain less than half of this, and the remainder is unexplained. Clone size and V and J calls were adopted from that table, with D and trimming inferred from the DNA. The sample profile shows some 130,000 clones; roughly 90% of them were found once. The ten largest clones represent 2.3% of the sample.

This clonotype was obtained from a woman in her forties or fifties who had recovered from COVID-19. The sample taken for sequencing was PBMCs or T cells enriched from blood (not recorded which).

In nucleotides, the sequence is TGTGCCAGTAGTACCGGAAGAGGGGGCGACTACGAGCAGTACTTC. This codes for CASSTGRGGDYEQYF. The sequence links TRBV19 to TRBJ2-7; 7 bases in the middle match TRBD1. The germline V and J ends show losses of 4 bases and 3 bases respectively, and no gene match explains 9 bases of the junction. From the germline V gene (reference sequence), CDR1 is LNHDA and CDR2 is SQIVND. The CDR3 starts with the cysteine, ends with the phenylalanine, and has 15 residues. The entry retains the CDR3 DNA only, 45 bases that are in frame from base 1.